One sample yielded the 20 T cell receptor beta chains listed below, sequenced in a study of blood T cells in healthy people across ages. With a J-beta primer mix and a sample-barcoded 5' primer, a second PCR ran about 7 to 12 cycles. TCRdb passed the 5' RACE reads through MiXCR, listing each CDR3 protein once. The repertoire holds around 1.7 million distinct CDR3 sequences, with approximately 30% as singletons. Sequencing input: blood. These receptors were taken from a woman aged 25 to 45 in good health.

The sample holds many counts of this clonotype. The chain has TRBV29-1 and TRBJ2-7; D gene ambiguous. The germline V and J ends were trimmed by 6 bases and 7 bases, with 13 bases remaining between them. Looked up from germline, CDR1 is SQVTM and CDR2 is ANQGSEA. This CDR3 has 11 residues. As DNA, the CDR3 is TGCAGCGTCTCCAGCTTGGCGGAGCAGTACTTC. It is translated as CSVSSLAEQYF.

With respect to this clonotype: A read error is likely here: a far larger clone is one base away. This chain links TRBV12-3 or TRBV12-4 with TRBJ2-3, with D hard to call. This CDR3 has 12 amino acids. The CDR3 coding sequence is TGTGCCAGCAGTTTATCGGCAGATACGCGGTATTTT. Its protein is CASSLSADTRYF.

V usage is TRBV30 and J usage is TRBJ1-1, with D unresolved. With 2 bases removed from V and 6 bases from J, the gap between germline ends came to 13 bases. The CDR3 extends over 13 amino acids. CDR1 is GTSNPN and CDR2 is SVGIG in the germline V gene (reference sequence). For the CDR3, the DNA is TGTGCCTGGAGTCCCGACCAGAGTTCTGAAGCTTTCTTT. It is translated as CAWSPDQSSEAFF.

At least ten counts were recorded for this clonotype. The rearrangement joins TRBV7-9 to TRBJ2-7, with D unclear. CDR1 and CDR2 from the germline V gene are SEHNR and FQNEAQ (reference sequence). The CDR3 contains 12 residues. The ends were cut back, 1 base at V and 3 bases at J, with 4 bases in the middle. CDR3 residues: CASSLGVYEQYF. The CDR3 DNA reads TGTGCCAGCAGCTTAGGGGTCTACGAGCAGTACTTC.

This clonotype appeared a few times. The chain links TRBV12-5 to TRBJ2-2; no clear D. Germline V lookup: CDR1 LGHNT, CDR2 FRNRAP. The V and J ends lost 2 bases and 5 bases respectively, with 3 bases between them. The CDR3 is made up of 12 amino acids. The chain's CDR3 is CASGLPTGELFF. The DNA for the CDR3 is TGTGCTAGTGGTTTGCCTACCGGGGAGCTGTTTTTT.

The rearrangement joins TRBV18 to TRBJ2-5; TRBD1 might be the D (6 bases). V gave up 6 bases and J gave up 0 bases, with 17 bases separating them. The CDR3 covers 16 residues. Germline lookup yields CDR1 KGHSH and CDR2 LQKENI. The CDR3 sequence: CASSSEGGEYQETQYF. In DNA form, the CDR3 reads TGTGCCAGCTCTTCCGAAGGGGGAGAGTACCAAGAGACCCAGTACTTC.

This clonotype was detected a few times. The V call is TRBV20-1, the J call TRBJ2-5, with 8 bases lining up with TRBD1. The J segment lost 2 bases and the V segment lost 5 bases, leaving 4 bases of the junction unmatched. The CDR3 covers 13 residues. Germline lookup yields CDR1 DFQATT and CDR2 SNEGSKA (reference sequence). CDR3 sequence: CSAGDRSQETQYF. The CDR3 DNA reads as TGCAGTGCTGGGGACAGGTCACAAGAGACCCAGTACTTC.

Worth noting for this clonotype: One end of the junction does not line up with germline, which may come from a read error. The chain is built from TRBV28 and TRBJ2-6; the D gene is possibly TRBD1 (6 bases). The CDR3 covers 17 residues. The germline V gene encodes CDR1 MDHEN and CDR2 SYDVKM. The CDR3 DNA is TGTGCCAGCAGAGACGACAGGACATCCTCTGGGGTCAACGTCCCGACTTTC. Protein product: CASRDDRTSSGVNVPTF.

V is TRBV12-3 or TRBV12-4 and J is TRBJ2-5, with D hard to call. V was cut by 1 base and J by 11 bases, with 8 bases left in between. The CDR3 consists of 11 residues. The CDR3 protein is CASSLEVEQYF. DNA of the CDR3: TGTGCCAGCAGTTTAGAGGTTGAGCAGTACTTC.

The chain employs TRBV7-2 and TRBJ2-1; 10 bases line up with TRBD2. Unmatched junction bases numbered 6, after V lost 2 bases and J lost 5 bases. The CDR3 has 16 residues. The germline V gene has CDR1 SGHTA and CDR2 FQGNSA. The CDR3, as DNA: TGTGCCAGCAGCTTACAAGCGGGAGGGATGGACAATGAGCAGTTCTTC. It codes for CASSLQAGGMDNEQFF.

This clonotype was seen only a few times. The chain is built from TRBV5-1 and TRBJ2-7; perhaps TRBD2 as D (6 bases). Trimming left V 4 bases short and J 3 bases short, with 14 bases between. Looked up from germline, CDR1 is SGHRS and CDR2 is YFSETQ. This CDR3 region has 14 residues. CDR3 sequence: CASSRRVADYEQYF. DNA for the CDR3: TGCGCCAGCAGCCGTCGGGTAGCGGACTACGAGCAGTACTTC. The full variable domain, in which reference TRBV5-1 and TRBJ2-7 provide the parts outside the CDR3, is KAGVTQTPRYLIKTRGQQVTLSCSPISGHRSVSWYQQTPGQGLQFLFEYFSETQRNKGNFPGRFSGRQFSNSRSEMNVSTLELGDSALYLCASSRRVADYEQYFGPGTRLTVT.

There are a few counts of this clonotype. The V call is TRBV7-9, the J call TRBJ1-3; D gene uncertain. In germline, CDR1 is SEHNR, CDR2 FQNEAQ (reference sequence). The V end lost 5 bases, the J end lost 0 bases, and 8 bases lay between the germline ends. CDR3 size: 14 residues. CDR3 region: CASSRESSGNTIYF. Written as DNA, the CDR3 is TGTGCCAGCAGCAGGGAGAGCTCTGGAAACACCATATATTTT.

The chain combines TRBV5-1 with TRBJ2-6; D uncertain. This CDR3 region has 15 residues. Between the trimmed V and J ends, which lost 7 bases and 0 bases, there was a span of 11 bases. Germline-derived CDR1 and CDR2 are SGHRS and YFSETQ. For the CDR3, the DNA is TGCGCCAGCGGCTCCTATAGCTCTGGGGCCAACGTCCTGACTTTC. It specifies CASGSYSSGANVLTF.

This chain joins TRBV12-3 or TRBV12-4 and TRBJ2-5, with TRBD2 matching over 7 bases. Trimming removed 1 base from V and 11 bases from J; junction bases left unmatched: 13. The CDR3 runs to 15 residues. CDR3 region: CASSLVMLAVREQYF. The CDR3 bases are TGTGCCAGCAGTTTAGTAATGCTAGCGGTTAGGGAGCAGTACTTC.

This clonotype was detected only a few times. The gene calls are TRBV7-9 and TRBJ2-5; 11 bases align to TRBD2. This CDR3 contains 14 residues. CDR1 is SEHNR and CDR2 is FQNEAQ in the germline V gene (reference sequence). V lost 5 bases and J lost 11; bases outside the gene matches: 10. The CDR3 here is CASSLLSGRVEQYF. The CDR3 nucleotides read TGTGCCAGCAGCCTACTTAGCGGGAGGGTAGAGCAGTACTTC.

Comment on this clonotype: A much larger clone lies a single base off, so this may be a read error. The J gene is TRBJ2-7, the V gene TRBV10-3, with D unclear. The V gene lost 2 bases and the J gene lost 3 bases, with 8 bases spanning the gap. This CDR3 region has 13 residues. Germline V gene data show CDR1 as ENHRY and CDR2 as SYGVKD. This CDR3 is CAISERHRYEQYF. CDR3 sequence (DNA): TGTGCCATCAGTGAGCGTCATCGCTACGAGCAGTACTTC.

V usage is TRBV27 and J usage is TRBJ2-1, with TRBD2 matching over 8 bases. The DNA end is more similar to TRBJ2-7, so the J call may be wrong. The CDR3 spans 16 residues. From germline, CDR1 is MNHEY and CDR2 SMNVEV (reference sequence). The CDR3 loop reads CASSPIAGPHYNEQYF. The CDR3 nucleotides read TGTGCCAGCAGTCCCATAGCGGGGCCTCACTACAATGAGCAGTACTTC.

V and J are TRBV11-3 and TRBJ1-1, with D unclear. The V and J ends lost 1 base and 2 bases respectively, with 11 bases between them. CDR1 is SGHNT, CDR2 YENEEA, per germline. The CDR3 has 15 amino acids. The CDR3 spells CASSLVPGFNTEAFF. In DNA form, the CDR3 reads TGTGCCAGCAGCTTAGTTCCCGGGTTCAACACTGAAGCTTTCTTT.

CDR3 sequence: CASSLTPAAPKAFF. The CDR3 nucleotides are TGTGCCAGCAGCTTAACTCCGGCGGCCCCTAAAGCTTTCTTT. The V gene is TRBV7-3, the J gene TRBJ1-1; D gene uncertain. Trimming shortened V by 0 bases and J by 9 bases, and 14 bases separated the two germline ends. Germline CDR1 reads SGHTA; CDR2 reads FQGTGA. The CDR3 has 14 amino acids.

The chain has TRBV25-1 and TRBJ2-7, with D hard to call. Trimming shortened V by 1 base and J by 7 bases, and 14 bases separated the two germline ends. The CDR3 covers 14 residues. The germline gives CDR1 MGHDK, CDR2 SYGVNS. The chain's CDR3 is CASSELDRDWEQYF. The DNA of the CDR3 is TGTGCCAGCAGTGAATTGGATAGGGATTGGGAGCAGTACTTC.